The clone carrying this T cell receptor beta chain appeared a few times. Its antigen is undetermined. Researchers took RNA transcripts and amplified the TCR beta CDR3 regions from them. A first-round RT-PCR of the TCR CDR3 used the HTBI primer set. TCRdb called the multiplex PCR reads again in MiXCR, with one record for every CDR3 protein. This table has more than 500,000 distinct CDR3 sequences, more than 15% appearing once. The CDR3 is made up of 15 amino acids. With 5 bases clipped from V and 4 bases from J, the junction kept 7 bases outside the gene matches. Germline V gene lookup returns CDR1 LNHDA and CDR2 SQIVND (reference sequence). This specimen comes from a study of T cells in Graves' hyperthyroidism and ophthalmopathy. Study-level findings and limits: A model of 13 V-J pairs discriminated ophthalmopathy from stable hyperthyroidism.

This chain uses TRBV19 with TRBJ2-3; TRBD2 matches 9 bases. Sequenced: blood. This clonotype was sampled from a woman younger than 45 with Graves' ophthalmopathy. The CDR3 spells CASSRASGTSDTQYF. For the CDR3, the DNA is TGTGCCAGTAGTCGTGCTAGCGGGACTTCAGATACGCAGTATTTT.